What follows is one T cell receptor (beta chain) and its context. Sequencing used immunoSEQ multiplex PCR; TCRdb keeps in-frame clones, though not all of them. The table lists tens of thousands of clones, over 65% of them singletons, with 11% in the top ten. The data are from a study of blood T cell repertoires in COVID-19. Whole-study context: The United States, Italy and Spain supplied acute and convalescent COVID-19 samples.

This CDR3 comprises 14 residues. Trimming removed 3 bases from V and 1 base from J, with 7 bases in between. Germline V lookup: CDR1 ENHRY, CDR2 SYGVKD. During active infection, Seattle patients enrolled and were then monitored through disease. The TCR comes from a man at least 80 years old with COVID-19, enrolled during active disease. The chain carries TRBV10-3 and TRBJ1-3; no clear D gene. The sample comprised peripheral blood. Here the CDR3 reads CAISEQLSGNTIYF. The CDR3 DNA follows: TGTGCCATCAGTGAACAGTTATCTGGAAACACCATATATTTT.